These 32 T cell receptor beta chains share one sample of origin, sequenced in a study of blood T cell repertoires in COVID-19. Profiled with immunoSEQ multiplex PCR; TCRdb holds only in-frame clones, not every one. The data show roughly 74,000 clones, 70% to 90% seen once. The sample consisted of peripheral blood. The source of these receptors is a man between 70 and 80 years old with active or convalescent COVID-19.

This clone came up a few times. CDR3 residues: CASSYRPSYGYTF. The DNA for the CDR3 is TGTGCCAGCAGTTACAGGCCTAGCTATGGCTACACCTTC. The chain couples TRBV2 to TRBJ1-2; perhaps TRBD1 as D (5 bases). The CDR3 runs 13 residues. Germline V CDR1 and CDR2: SNHLY, FYNNEI. Trimming removed 5 bases from V and 4 bases from J, with 11 bases in between. Full variable domain (outside the CDR3, taken from reference TRBV2 and TRBJ1-2): EPEVTQTPSHQVTQMGQEVILRCVPISNHLYFYWYRQILGQKVEFLVSFYNNEISEKSEIFDDQFSVERPDGSNFTLKIRSTKLEDSAMYFCASSYRPSYGYTFGSGTRLTVV.

CDR3 loop: CASRDGGIEKLFF. The DNA for the CDR3 is TGTGCCAGCAGGGATGGGGGGATTGAAAAACTGTTTTTT. The chain combines TRBV28 with TRBJ1-4, with TRBD1 as a possible D gene (5 bases). CDR1 MDHEN and CDR2 SYDVKM come from the germline V gene. This CDR3 has 13 residues. Trimming stripped 6 bases from V and 7 bases from J, with 12 bases between.

This clone was counted between two and nine times. J is TRBJ1-6 and V is TRBV6-5; 9 bases align to TRBD1. The CDR3 spans 14 residues. CDR1 and CDR2 (germline): MNHEY, SVGAGI. V lost 4 bases to trimming and J lost 5 bases; unmatched junction nucleotides: 0. In DNA, the CDR3 is TGTGCCAGCAGTTGGACAGGGGATAATTCACCCCTCCACTTT. Its protein is CASSWTGDNSPLHF.

The CDR3: CASSQGDTYEQYF. The CDR3 DNA sequence: TGTGCCAGCAGCCAAGGGGACACCTACGAGCAGTACTTC. The gene calls are TRBV4-2 and TRBJ2-7, with a tentative D call TRBD1 (6 bases). There are 13 residues in the CDR3. The V end lost 1 base, the J end lost 2 bases, and 6 bases lay between the germline ends. Germline CDR1 LGHNA, CDR2 YNFKEQ.

The chain has TRBV5-1 and TRBJ2-5; 9 positions match TRBD1. Germline trimming cut 0 bases from V and 4 bases from J; bases unmatched to any gene: 7. There are 16 residues in the CDR3. Germline values: CDR1 SGHRS, CDR2 YFSETQ. This chain's CDR3 is CASSLVTGGNGETQYF. Written as DNA, the CDR3 is TGCGCCAGCAGCTTGGTGACAGGGGGGAACGGAGAGACCCAGTACTTC.

V is TRBV19 and J is TRBJ2-7; TRBD2 agrees at 13 bases. CDR3 size: 16 residues. Germline V gene sequence: CDR1 LNHDA, CDR2 SQIVND (reference sequence). J was trimmed by 4 bases and V by 5 bases; bases with no gene match: 8. CDR3 region: CASSVTGTSGNYEQYF. The CDR3 DNA is TGTGCCAGTAGTGTAACCGGGACTAGCGGGAATTACGAGCAGTACTTC.

The chain employs TRBV6-4 and TRBJ2-1, with 7 bases that match TRBD2. V lost 0 bases, J lost 4 bases, and 6 bases stayed unmatched. This CDR3 is built from 16 residues. Germline CDR1 MRHNA, CDR2 SNTAGT. The CDR3 DNA sequence: TGTGCCAGCAGTGACTCCTGGCGGGGGAGTTACAATGAGCAGTTCTTC. Its translation: CASSDSWRGSYNEQFF.

The V and J genes are TRBV7-2 and TRBJ1-2, with a tentative D call TRBD1 (5 bases). CDR3 size: 16 residues. V lost 6 bases and J 5 bases, leaving 22 bases between the germline ends. CDR1 is SGHTA and CDR2 is FQGNSA in the germline V gene. The CDR3 DNA is TGTGCCAGCAGTAGCGGGGCCCTAGCCCACCGATATGGCTACACCTTC. Its translation is CASSSGALAHRYGYTF. The full variable domain, rest sourced from reference TRBV7-2 and TRBJ1-2, is GAGVSQSPSNKVTEKGKDVELRCDPISGHTALYWYRQSLGQGLEFLIYFQGNSAPDKSGLPSDRFSAERTGGSVSTLTIQRTQQEDSAVYLCASSSGALAHRYGYTFGSGTRLTVV.

The V gene is TRBV28, the J gene TRBJ2-7, with a weak D call TRBD1 (6 bases). V was trimmed by 6 bases and J by 3 bases, leaving 9 bases between them. CDR3 length: 12 amino acids. Germline assignment: CDR1 MDHEN and CDR2 SYDVKM. CDR3 amino acids: CASSVQGYEQYF. CDR3 coding DNA: TGTGCCAGCAGCGTACAGGGCTACGAGCAGTACTTC. The entire variable domain, with the rest obtained from reference TRBV28 and TRBJ2-7, is as follows: DVKVTQSSRYLVKRTGEKVFLECVQDMDHENMFWYRQDPGLGLRLIYFSYDVKMKEKGDIPEGYSVSREKKERFSLILESASTNQTSMYLCASSVQGYEQYFGPGTRLTVT.

This clone occurred once. This chain links TRBV30 with TRBJ2-2; no definite D call. Per germline, CDR1 GTSNPN and CDR2 SVGIG (reference sequence). With 8 bases removed from V and 0 bases from J, the gap between germline ends came to 7 bases. This CDR3 spans 12 amino acids. The CDR3 DNA reads TGTGCCAGAGGAGCGAACACCGGGGAGCTGTTTTTT. Protein sequence: CARGANTGELFF.

This clone has just one count. The rearrangement uses TRBV9 and TRBJ1-6, with TRBD1 identical over 7 bases. The CDR3 loop spans 14 amino acids. V trimming: 2 bases; J trimming: 6 bases; junction bases outside the gene matches: 2. Germline CDR1 reads SGDLS; CDR2 reads YYNGEE. In DNA form, the CDR3 reads TGTGCCAGCAGCGTTTGGGACAGTAATTCACCCCTCCACTTT. Protein sequence: CASSVWDSNSPLHF.

The chain is built from TRBV19 and TRBJ2-7; the D gene is possibly TRBD1 (5 bases). CDR3 size: 13 residues. The germline CDR1 and CDR2 sequences are LNHDA and SQIVND (reference sequence). Trimming stripped 1 base from V and 1 base from J, with 5 bases between. Written as DNA, the CDR3 is TGTGCCAGTAGTATAGGACAGTCCTACGAGCAGTACTTC. This translates into CASSIGQSYEQYF.

This clone was recorded only once. The chain recombines TRBV11-2 with TRBJ2-2, with D perhaps TRBD2 (5 bases). CDR3 size: 14 residues. CDR1 SGHAT and CDR2 FQNNGV come from the germline V gene. V shed 0 bases and J shed 7 bases, with 9 bases lying between them. The CDR3, as DNA: TGTGCCAGCAGCTTAGATAGGGAGATCGGGGAGCTGTTTTTT. The encoded protein is CASSLDREIGELFF. Full variable domain (remainder filled in from reference TRBV11-2 and TRBJ2-2): EAGVAQSPRYKIIEKRQSVAFWCNPISGHATLYWYQQILGQGPKLLIQFQNNGVVDDSQLPKDRFSAERLKGVDSTLKIQPAKLEDSAVYLCASSLDREIGELFFGEGSRLTVL.

The V call is TRBV7-9, the J call TRBJ2-1; 8 bases are a match to TRBD2. CDR1 is SEHNR and CDR2 is FQNEAQ in the germline V gene (reference sequence). The V gene end was trimmed by 3 bases and the J gene end by 4 bases; junction bases not matched to a gene: 5. CDR3 size: 15 residues. The CDR3 protein is CASSLTLADYNEQFF. The CDR3 bases are TGTGCCAGCAGCTTGACACTAGCGGATTACAATGAGCAGTTCTTC.

Note on this clone: In the same sample, other DNA sequences code for this CDR3. The J gene is TRBJ1-5, the V gene TRBV7-9; weak D call: TRBD1 (5 bases). V lost 3 bases and J 4 bases, leaving 10 bases between the germline ends. The CDR3 covers 14 residues. Germline CDR1 is SEHNR and CDR2 is FQNEAQ (reference sequence). The CDR3 DNA reads as TGTGCCAGCAGCTTGGGGGGGTTGAATCAGCCCCAGCATTTT. Translated: CASSLGGLNQPQHF.

This clone was detected a few times. The rearrangement uses TRBV7-8 and TRBJ1-5; weak D call: TRBD1 (5 bases). The germline V gene has CDR1 SGHVS and CDR2 FQNEAQ. The V end was cut by 1 base, the J end by 4 bases, with 20 bases between. The CDR3 consists of 18 residues. In DNA, the CDR3 is TGTGCCAGCAGCTTAGTAGCTGGGGCCAACAGAGGAAATCAGCCCCAGCATTTT. It yields the protein CASSLVAGANRGNQPQHF.

V usage is TRBV5-4 and J usage is TRBJ2-1, with D perhaps TRBD1 (6 bases). Germline assignment: CDR1 SGHNT and CDR2 YYREEE (reference sequence). This CDR3 is 14 amino acids long. The V gene lost 4 bases and the J gene lost 2 bases, with 10 bases spanning the gap. The CDR3 spells CASSQGTPYNEQFF. Here the CDR3 DNA reads TGTGCCAGCAGCCAAGGGACACCCTACAATGAGCAGTTCTTC. The full variable domain, with the rest looked up from reference TRBV5-4 and TRBJ2-1, is ETGVTQSPTHLIKTRGQQVTLRCSSQSGHNTVSWYQQALGQGPQFIFQYYREEENGRGNFPPRFSGLQFPNYSSELNVNALELDDSALYLCASSQGTPYNEQFFGPGTRLTVL.

This clone was found a few times. The gene calls are TRBV19 and TRBJ1-6; the match to TRBD1 covers 10 bases. V dropped 6 bases and J dropped 7; count of bases not matched to a gene: 6. The germline gives CDR1 LNHDA, CDR2 SQIVND (reference sequence). This CDR3 is 15 amino acids long. The CDR3 region is CASSPRTGGNSPLHF. The DNA for the CDR3 is TGTGCCAGTAGCCCTCGGACAGGGGGAAATTCACCCCTCCACTTT.

This clone was recorded a few times. The chain combines TRBV27 with TRBJ1-6; 7 nucleotides line up with TRBD1. The CDR3 has 16 residues. Trimming cost V 2 bases and J 7 bases; bases outside gene matches: 8. Germline CDR1 and CDR2: MNHEY and SMNVEV (reference sequence). The DNA for the CDR3 is TGTGCCAGCAGTTTAAAGACAGGGAGCTGGAATTCACCCCTCCACTTT. It specifies CASSLKTGSWNSPLHF.

The chain uses TRBV5-1 and TRBJ2-7; 10 bases align to TRBD1. Germline values: CDR1 SGHRS, CDR2 YFSETQ. This CDR3 has 16 amino acids. V gave up 4 bases and J gave up 6 bases; unmatched junction bases: 13. CDR3 in DNA: TGCGCCAGCAGCCCTACATTATCCGGGACAGGGGCCGAGCAGTACTTC. Protein product: CASSPTLSGTGAEQYF. Full variable domain (outside the CDR3, taken from reference TRBV5-1 and TRBJ2-7): KAGVTQTPRYLIKTRGQQVTLSCSPISGHRSVSWYQQTPGQGLQFLFEYFSETQRNKGNFPGRFSGRQFSNSRSEMNVSTLELGDSALYLCASSPTLSGTGAEQYFGPGTRLTVT.

V and J are TRBV5-6 and TRBJ1-4, with TRBD1 matching 10 bases. Germline values: CDR1 SGHDT, CDR2 YYEEEE. Trimming cost V 3 bases and J 10 bases; bases outside gene matches: 6. The CDR3 consists of 14 residues. The CDR3 region is CASSSDRGGGKLFF. The CDR3 nucleotides read TGTGCCAGCAGCTCGGACAGGGGGGGCGGAAAACTGTTTTTT.

This clone has just a few counts. The chain is built from TRBV7-8 and TRBJ2-1, with 11 bases matching TRBD2. V shed 1 base and J 5 bases; nucleotides not matched to a gene: 4. Germline V gene data show CDR1 as SGHVS and CDR2 as FQNEAQ. The CDR3 runs 16 residues. CDR3 residues: CASSLGIAGGNNEQFF. The CDR3 nucleotides are TGTGCCAGCAGCTTAGGGATAGCGGGAGGGAACAATGAGCAGTTCTTC.

The V and J genes are TRBV3-1 (or the pseudogene TRBV3-2) and TRBJ1-6; TRBD1 matches 11 bases. The CDR3 contains 15 residues. V was clipped by 3 bases and J by 7 bases; unmatched bases: 2. The V gene's germline CDR1 is LGHDT and CDR2 YNNKEL (reference sequence). The CDR3 loop reads CASSQGTGGNSPLHF. The CDR3 region has the DNA TGTGCCAGCAGCCAGGGGACAGGGGGAAATTCACCCCTCCACTTT.

The rearrangement uses TRBV2 and TRBJ2-5; no reliable D call. CDR3 size: 13 residues. CDR1 and CDR2 (germline): SNHLY, FYNNEI. Trimming pared 6 bases from V and 3 bases from J, leaving 11 bases between. The CDR3 protein is CASRRSVEETQYF. The DNA of the CDR3 is TGTGCCAGCAGGAGGAGCGTGGAAGAGACCCAGTACTTC.

This chain uses TRBV28 with TRBJ2-3; possible D gene TRBD1, 5 bases. The V end lost 1 base, the J end lost 3 bases, and 14 bases lay between the germline ends. The CDR3 length is 16 residues. Germline V gives CDR1 MDHEN, CDR2 SYDVKM. The chain's CDR3 is CASSLFGQGSTDTQYF. In DNA form, the CDR3 reads TGTGCCAGCAGTTTATTCGGGCAGGGTAGTACAGATACGCAGTATTTT.

V usage is TRBV2 and J usage is TRBJ2-5; TRBD2 matches at 7 bases. The germline V gene has CDR1 SNHLY and CDR2 FYNNEI. V dropped 6 bases and J dropped 2; count of bases not matched to a gene: 3. The CDR3 consists of 13 residues. CDR3 nucleotide sequence: TGTGCCAGCAGCGGACTAGGTCAAGAGACCCAGTACTTC. Its protein product is CASSGLGQETQYF.

The rearrangement links TRBV5-4 to TRBJ2-6; 7 bases map to TRBD2. The CDR3 is 15 residues long. J gave up 4 bases and V 5 bases, and 6 bases lay outside the gene matches. Germline-derived CDR1 and CDR2 are SGHNT and YYREEE (reference sequence). DNA for the CDR3: TGTGCCAGCAGGATTGCTAGCGGCGGGGCCAACGTCCTGACTTTC. Protein: CASRIASGGANVLTF.

This clone was detected only once. The rearrangement joins TRBV4-1 to TRBJ1-4, with 9 bases lining up with TRBD1. Germline V gives CDR1 MGHRA, CDR2 YSYEKL. The CDR3 length is 16 residues. V lost 4 bases to trimming and J lost 5 bases; unmatched junction nucleotides: 8. The DNA for the CDR3 is TGCGCCAGCAGCCCCGTCCCGACAGGGGGGAATGAAAAACTGTTTTTT. It encodes CASSPVPTGGNEKLFF.

The chain joins TRBV24-1 to TRBJ1-1; the match to TRBD1 covers 7 bases. V gave up 9 bases and J gave up 4 bases; unmatched junction bases: 7. Germline V gene data show CDR1 as KGHDR and CDR2 as SFDVKD. This CDR3 is built from 13 residues. The CDR3 is CATRSGTATEAFF. The DNA for the CDR3 is TGTGCCACCCGGTCCGGGACAGCCACTGAAGCTTTCTTT.

The V and J genes are TRBV28 and TRBJ2-3; a weak D match, TRBD1 (6 bases). Per germline, CDR1 MDHEN and CDR2 SYDVKM. The length of the CDR3 is 12 residues. V shed 1 base and J shed 11 bases, with 10 bases lying between them. CDR3 in amino acids: CASSLLGQKQYF. CDR3 DNA sequence: TGTGCCAGCAGTTTATTGGGACAAAAGCAGTATTTT.

The chain employs TRBV14 and TRBJ1-2; TRBD1 matches 9 bases. V lost 6 bases, J lost 4 bases, and 12 bases stayed unmatched. The length of the CDR3 is 16 residues. In germline, CDR1 is SGHDN, CDR2 FVKESK. Written as DNA, the CDR3 is TGTGCCAGCAGGAAAACCGGGACAGGGAACATCTATGGCTACACCTTC. Translating it yields CASRKTGTGNIYGYTF.

The chain uses TRBV18 and TRBJ2-7; 7 bases match TRBD1. Germline assignment: CDR1 KGHSH and CDR2 LQKENI. After removal of 6 bases from V and 2 bases from J, the junction contained 7 bases not matched to a gene. The CDR3 is 14 residues long. The CDR3 region is CASSPDRAPYEQYF. CDR3 DNA: TGTGCCAGCTCCCCAGACAGGGCCCCCTACGAGCAGTACTTC.